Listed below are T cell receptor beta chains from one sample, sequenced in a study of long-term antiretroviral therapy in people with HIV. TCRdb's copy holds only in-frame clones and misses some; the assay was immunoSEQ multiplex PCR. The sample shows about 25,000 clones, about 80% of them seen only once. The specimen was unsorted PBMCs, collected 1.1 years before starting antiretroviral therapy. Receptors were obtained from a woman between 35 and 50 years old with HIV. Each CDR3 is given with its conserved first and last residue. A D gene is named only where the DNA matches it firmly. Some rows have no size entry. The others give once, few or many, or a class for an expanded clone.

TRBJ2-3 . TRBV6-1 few TGTGCCAGCAGTGAATCGACAGGCACAGATACGCAGTATTTT CASSESTGTDTQYF
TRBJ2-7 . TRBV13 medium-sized TGTGCCAGCAGCTCGGACTACAACGAGCAGTACTTC CASSSDYNEQYF
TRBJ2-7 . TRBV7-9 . TGTGCCAGCAGCTTTTTCGAAGGATCCTACGAGCAGTACTTC CASSFFEGSYEQYF
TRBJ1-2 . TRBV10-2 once TGCGCCAGCAGTGAGTTGACAGGTGATGGCTACACCTTC CASSELTGDGYTF
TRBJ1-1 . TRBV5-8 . TGTGCCAGCAGCCTGTTTATGGGAACTGAAGCTTTCTTT CASSLFMGTEAFF
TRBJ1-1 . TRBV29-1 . TGCAGCGTTGAAGATCCAGGGGTGACTGAAGCTTTCTTT CSVEDPGVTEAFF
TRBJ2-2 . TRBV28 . TGTGCCAGCAGTTTACAGGGGTGGGGAACCGGGGAGCTGTTTTTT CASSLQGWGTGELFF
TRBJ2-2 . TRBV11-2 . TGTGCCAGCAGCTTAGGTTCCCTAGCCGCCATCGAGGAGCTGTTTTTT CASSLGSLAAIEELFF
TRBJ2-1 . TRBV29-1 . TGCAGCGTTGAAGGTGGGGCAGGAGAACAGTTCTTC CSVEGGAGEQFF
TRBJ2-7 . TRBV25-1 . TGTGCCAGCAGTAGGGCAGGGACTCACGAGCAGTACTTC CASSRAGTHEQYF
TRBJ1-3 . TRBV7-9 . TGTGCCAGCAGCTTAGAGGTCAGGGGAAACTCTGGAAACACCATATATTTT CASSLEVRGNSGNTIYF
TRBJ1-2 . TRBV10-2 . TGCGCCAGCAGTGTGGGCAGGCCGACGAAAGGCTACACCTTC CASSVGRPTKGYTF
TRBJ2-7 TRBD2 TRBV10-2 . TGCGCCAGCAGTGGACCCGGGAGGCGTTACGAGCAGTACTTC CASSGPGRRYEQYF
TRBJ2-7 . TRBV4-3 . TGCGCCAGCAGTGCGGACGGGTTTTACGAGCAGTACTTC CASSADGFYEQYF
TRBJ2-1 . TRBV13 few TGTGCCAGCAGCTTAGGGAGTTTAGGGGGTTCGACCTACAATGAGCAGTTCTTC CASSLGSLGGSTYNEQFF
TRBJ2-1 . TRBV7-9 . TGTGCCAGCACGGGCGATCTCTATGAGCAGTTCTTC CASTGDLYEQFF
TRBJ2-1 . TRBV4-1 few TGCGCCAGCAGCCATTACGACAATGAGCAGTTCTTC CASSHYDNEQFF
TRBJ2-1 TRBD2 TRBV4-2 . TGTGCCAGCAGCCTGACTAGCGGGGGGACCTACAATGAGCAGTTCTTC CASSLTSGGTYNEQFF
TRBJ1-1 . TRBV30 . TGTGCCTGGAGTGTACGGGGGCCCCGAGATGTTACTGAAGCTTTCTTT CAWSVRGPRDVTEAFF
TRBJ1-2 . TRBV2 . TGTGCCAGCAGTGAAGAACCCGACATAGGGGCGTTCTACACCTTC CASSEEPDIGAFYTF
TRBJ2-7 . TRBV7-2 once TGTGCCAGCAGCTACCGGGACCAACTTATCTACGAGCAGTACTTC CASSYRDQLIYEQYF
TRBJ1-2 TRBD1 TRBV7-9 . TGTGCCAGCAGCTTGGTGGACAGGCCAATGAATGGCTACACCTTC CASSLVDRPMNGYTF
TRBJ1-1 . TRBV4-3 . TGCGCCAGCAGCCAAGTGGAGAACACTGAAGCTTTCTTT CASSQVENTEAFF
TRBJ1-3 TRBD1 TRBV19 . TGTGCCAGTAGCCTACAGGGGAGGGCTGGAAACACCATATATTTT CASSLQGRAGNTIYF
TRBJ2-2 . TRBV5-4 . TGTGCCAGCAGCTTGGATTTGAAGAACACCGGGGAGCTGTTTTTT CASSLDLKNTGELFF
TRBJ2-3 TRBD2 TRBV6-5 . TGTGCCAGCAGTTACGGACTAGCGGGGTCAAATACGCAGTATTTT CASSYGLAGSNTQYF
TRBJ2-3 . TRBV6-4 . TGTGCTAGGGGACCGGACCCAGTATCTAGCACAGATACGCAGTATTTT CARGPDPVSSTDTQYF
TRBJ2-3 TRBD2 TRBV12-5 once TGTGCTAGTGGTTTATATATGGCCGGGACTAGAGATACGCAGTATTTT CASGLYMAGTRDTQYF
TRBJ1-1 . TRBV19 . TGTGCCAGTAGTATTTGGGGTAACACTGAAGCTTTCTTT CASSIWGNTEAFF
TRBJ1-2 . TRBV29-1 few TGCAGCGCAGCCGGACAGTCCTCGGGCTACACCTTC CSAAGQSSGYTF
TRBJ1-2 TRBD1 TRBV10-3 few TGTGCCATCAGTGATGAACAGGGGGGCTACACCTTC CAISDEQGGYTF
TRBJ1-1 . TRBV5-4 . TGTGCCAGCAGCTTGGGGCCCCGGGGTAACACTGAAGCTTTCTTT CASSLGPRGNTEAFF
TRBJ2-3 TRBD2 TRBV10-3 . TGTGCCACATTACTAGCGGGGGGCAGCCCTAGCACAGATACGCAGTATTTT CATLLAGGSPSTDTQYF
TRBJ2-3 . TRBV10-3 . TGTGCCATCAGTGAGTCGACAGATACGCAGTATTTT CAISESTDTQYF
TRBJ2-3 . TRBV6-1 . TGTGCCAGCAGTGAATTAGTGACGGATACGCAGTATTTT CASSELVTDTQYF
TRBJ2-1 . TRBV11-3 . TGTGCCAGCAGCCCTGGTGCGGTTGAGCAGTTCTTC CASSPGAVEQFF
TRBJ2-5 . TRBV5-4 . TGTGCCAGCAGCTTGGGCGGGTTTGTCAGGGTACCAGAGACCCAGTACTTC CASSLGGFVRVPETQYF
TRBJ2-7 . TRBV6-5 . TGTGCCAGCAGTTACTCCCCGACAGCCTACGAGCAGTACTTC CASSYSPTAYEQYF
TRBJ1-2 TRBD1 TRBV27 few TGTGCCAGCAAGGTTGCAGGGGGCTATGGCTACACCTTC CASKVAGGYGYTF
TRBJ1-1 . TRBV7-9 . TGTGCCAGCACCAACACTGAAGCTTTCTTT CASTNTEAFF
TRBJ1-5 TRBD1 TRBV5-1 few TGCGCCAGCAGCTTGGCAGGGGGCAGCAATCAGCCCCAGCATTTT CASSLAGGSNQPQHF
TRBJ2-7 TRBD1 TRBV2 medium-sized TGTGCCAGCAACAACCCAGGGGGCCCAACCTACGAGCAGTACTTC CASNNPGGPTYEQYF
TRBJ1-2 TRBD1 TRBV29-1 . TGCAGCGTTGGACAGGGGATAGAGGTCTATGGCTACACCTTC CSVGQGIEVYGYTF
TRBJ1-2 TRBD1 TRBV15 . TGTGCCACCAGCAGAGGAACAGGGGGCTGGGAGGGCTACACCTTC CATSRGTGGWEGYTF
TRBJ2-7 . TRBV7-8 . TGTGCCAGCAGCTTCTGGACAGTCTACGAGCAGTACTTC CASSFWTVYEQYF
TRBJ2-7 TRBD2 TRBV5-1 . TGCGCCAGCAGCTTGGGTCAGCGGGAGGGCCACGAGCAGTACTTC CASSLGQREGHEQYF
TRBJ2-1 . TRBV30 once TGTGCCTGGACAGAAGGGCAGCACCGCAATGAGCAGTTCTTC CAWTEGQHRNEQFF
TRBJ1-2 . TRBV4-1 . TGCGCCAGCAGCCAAGACAGGGGTCCCTATGGCTACACCTTC CASSQDRGPYGYTF
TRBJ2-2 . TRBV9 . TGTGCCAGCAGCGTAGATGAAGGATGGGCTACTTGGGGCGGGGAGCTGTTTTTT CASSVDEGWATWGGELFF
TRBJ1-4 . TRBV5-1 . TGCGCCAGCAGCGTCTGGGGAAGGGAAAAACTGTTTTTT CASSVWGREKLFF
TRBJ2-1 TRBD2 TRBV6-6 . TGTGCCAGCACCTTGGGGCTAGCGGGGAATGAGCAGTTCTTC CASTLGLAGNEQFF
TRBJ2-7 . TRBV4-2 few TGTGCCAGCAGCCAAGTCCCGGGCTACGAGCAGTACTTC CASSQVPGYEQYF
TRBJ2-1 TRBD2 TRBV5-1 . TGCGCCAGCAGCCGGACTAGCGGGAGATTCGATGAGCAGTTCTTC CASSRTSGRFDEQFF
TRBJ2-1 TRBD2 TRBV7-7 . TGTGCCAGCAGCTTAGGTCTAGCGGGAGTCAATGAGCAGTTCTTC CASSLGLAGVNEQFF
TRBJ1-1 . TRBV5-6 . TGTGCCAGCAGCTTGGCCACCAGAAACACTGAAGCTTTCTTT CASSLATRNTEAFF
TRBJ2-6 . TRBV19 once TGTGCCAGTAGTGGACAAAGCTCTGGGGCCAACGTCCTGACTTTC CASSGQSSGANVLTF
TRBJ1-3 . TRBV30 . TGTGCCTGGAGCTCTGGAAACACCATATATTTT CAWSSGNTIYF
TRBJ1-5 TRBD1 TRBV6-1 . TGTGCCAGCAGGGGGGGCAGGACAGGGAATCAGCCCCAGCATTTT CASRGGRTGNQPQHF
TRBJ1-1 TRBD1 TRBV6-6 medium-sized TGTGCCAGCAGTGTCGGGACAGGGAGCACTGAAGCTTTCTTT CASSVGTGSTEAFF
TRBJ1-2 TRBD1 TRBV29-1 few TGCAGCGTTGTGGACAGGGAAGGCTATGGCTACACCTTC CSVVDREGYGYTF